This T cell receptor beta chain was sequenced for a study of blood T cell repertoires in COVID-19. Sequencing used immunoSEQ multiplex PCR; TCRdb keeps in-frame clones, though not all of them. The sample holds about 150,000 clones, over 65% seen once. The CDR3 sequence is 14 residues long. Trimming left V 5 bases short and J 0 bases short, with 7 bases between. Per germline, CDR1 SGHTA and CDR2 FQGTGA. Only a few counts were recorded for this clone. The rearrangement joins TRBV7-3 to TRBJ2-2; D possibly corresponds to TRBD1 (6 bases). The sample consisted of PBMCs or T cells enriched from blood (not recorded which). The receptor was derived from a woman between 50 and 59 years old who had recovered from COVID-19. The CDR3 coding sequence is TGTGCCAGCAGCGAGGGGGCGAACACCGGGGAGCTGTTTTTT. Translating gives CASSEGANTGELFF.